This T cell receptor (beta chain) was sequenced for a study of shared clonotypes between healthy human individuals. Study-level points and caveats: Relative to their counterparts shared across all four donors, non-shared clonotypes exhibited diminished generation probabilities. The study found about 5% of naive CD4 clonotypes shared across several donors.

The CDR3 has 15 residues. The germline V gene has CDR1 SNHLY and CDR2 FYNNEI. After removal of 4 bases from V and 2 bases from J, the junction contained 7 bases not matched to a gene. CD45RO-negative, CCR7-selected cells formed the naive CD8 fraction, which excluded terminally differentiated effector memory CD45RA+ cells. To note about this clone: Its antigen remains unknown.

An even split of each subset's genomic DNA across several immunoSEQ plates was performed. TCRdb's table, derived via immunoSEQ multiplex PCR, lists solely in-frame clones and lacks some. The data show over 2 million clones, with about 95% seen just once and 0.9% to 1.4% held by the top ten. The chain is built from TRBV2 and TRBJ2-7; 8 bases agree with TRBD2. This clonotype originated in a man younger than 30 in good health. Sequenced sample: naive CD8+ T cells sorted from blood. The CDR3 DNA reads TGTGCCAGCAGTGTTGTAGCGGGACCAGCCTACGAGCAGTACTTC. It translates to CASSVVAGPAYEQYF.